Each of the 31 T cell receptor beta chains below was sequenced from the same sample in a study of cytomegalovirus exposure and HLA in healthy donors. Vbeta (60) and Jbeta (13) primers were used in the PCR. TCRdb's copy holds only in-frame clones and misses some; the assay was immunoSEQ multiplex PCR. This sample carries about 140,000 clones, over 75% of them seen once, and the ten largest clones take 0.95% to 1.5%. The specimen sequenced was PBMCs. The source is a female donor in good health and CMV-seronegative.

The chain is built from TRBV4-1 and TRBJ2-5; 9 bases are shared with TRBD2. With V trimmed by 4 bases and J by 1 base, 13 bases remained unmatched. CDR1 is MGHRA and CDR2 is YSYEKL in the germline V gene. This CDR3 has 18 residues. This CDR3 reads CASSREEGLASFQETQYF. The DNA for the CDR3 is TGCGCCAGCAGCCGGGAGGAGGGACTAGCATCATTCCAAGAGACCCAGTACTTC.

The V call is TRBV27, the J call TRBJ1-4; 7 nucleotides line up with TRBD1. J lost 1 base, V lost 1 base, and 6 bases had no gene match. Germline assignment: CDR1 MNHEY and CDR2 SMNVEV (reference sequence). The CDR3 has 17 amino acids. The CDR3 bases are TGTGCCAGCAGTTTATGGGGGACAGCGCGAACTAATGAAAAACTGTTTTTT. This codes for CASSLWGTARTNEKLFF.

The chain has TRBV5-8 and TRBJ2-3; D is unresolved. This CDR3 is built from 15 residues. Germline loops: CDR1 SGHTS, CDR2 YDEGEE. Trimming took off 0 bases at V and 0 bases at J, with 8 bases between the two ends. CDR3 sequence (DNA): TGTGCCAGCAGCTTGGGGGCAGCCAGCACAGATACGCAGTATTTT. Its protein is CASSLGAASTDTQYF.

This clone was detected only once. The genes are TRBV4-1 and TRBJ2-2; 7 nucleotides line up with TRBD2. The CDR3 is 16 residues long. CDR1 is MGHRA and CDR2 is YSYEKL in the germline V gene. V lost 4 bases and J lost 4; bases outside the gene matches: 9. The CDR3 sequence: CASSLLGGRGTGELFF. The CDR3 DNA reads TGCGCCAGCAGCCTCCTAGGCGGGAGAGGCACCGGGGAGCTGTTTTTT.

This sequence joins TRBV7-7 and TRBJ2-3; tentatively, D is TRBD2 (5 bases). The germline CDR1 and CDR2 sequences are SSHAT and FNYEAQ (reference sequence). Trimming cost V 1 base and J 6 bases, with 14 bases left between them. The CDR3 extends over 15 amino acids. The CDR3 bases are TGTGCCAGCAGCTTAGGGGCGACTAAAAGGGATACGCAGTATTTT. Protein: CASSLGATKRDTQYF.

This clone showed up just once. This sequence joins TRBV19 and TRBJ1-1; the D gene is possibly TRBD1 (6 bases). Looked up from germline, CDR1 is LNHDA and CDR2 is SQIVND (reference sequence). This CDR3 region has 15 residues. V was trimmed by 7 bases and J by 5 bases, leaving 20 bases between them. CDR3 sequence: CASISRGGGKTEAFF. The CDR3 DNA follows: TGTGCCAGTATCTCCCGGGGAGGGGGAAAAACTGAAGCTTTCTTT.

The V call is TRBV7-9, the J call TRBJ2-2; no clear D gene. CDR3 length: 15 amino acids. Per the germline V gene, CDR1 is SEHNR and CDR2 is FQNEAQ (reference sequence). V was clipped by 5 bases and J by 1 base, with 11 bases between them. This CDR3 reads CASSPTGLNTGELFF. CDR3 DNA sequence: TGTGCCAGCAGCCCAACGGGTCTGAACACCGGGGAGCTGTTTTTT.

The rearrangement links TRBV5-8 to TRBJ2-7, with 8 nucleotides matching TRBD2. Germline-derived CDR1 and CDR2 are SGHTS and YDEGEE. The CDR3 contains 14 residues. The trim removed 7 bases at V and 0 bases at J, leaving 6 bases unmatched. For the CDR3, the DNA is TGTGCCAGCCGGAGGGGGACTAGCTCCTACGAGCAGTACTTC. Protein sequence: CASRRGTSSYEQYF.

The chain recombines TRBV29-1 with TRBJ2-7, with 10 bases that match TRBD1. The CDR3 is 13 residues long. After removal of 1 base from V and 4 bases from J, the junction contained 1 base not matched to a gene. Germline assignment: CDR1 SQVTM and CDR2 ANQGSEA. CDR3 loop: CSVEVGQGYEQYF. CDR3 DNA sequence: TGCAGCGTTGAAGTGGGACAGGGGTACGAGCAGTACTTC.

The rearrangement uses TRBV1 and TRBJ2-7; the table calls TRBD2, which could not be checked here. TRBV1 is a known pseudogene. This CDR3 contains 17 residues. Written as DNA, the CDR3 is TGCACCAGCAGCCAACCCCGACTAGCGGAGAGCTCCTACGAGCAGTACTTC. Its protein is CTSSQPRLAESSYEQYF.

This chain connects TRBV6-1 to TRBJ2-5; D might be TRBD1 (6 bases). The closer fit of TRBJ2-7 to the DNA end suggests the J call may be wrong. CDR1 is MNHNS, CDR2 SASEGT, per germline. The CDR3 is made up of 15 amino acids. The CDR3 nucleotides are TGTGCCAGCAGGAAGGACAGAGATGATCCATACGAGCAGTACTTC. It translates to CASRKDRDDPYEQYF.

This chain links TRBV7-9 with TRBJ2-1; TRBD1 matches 9 bases. The germline CDR1 and CDR2 sequences are SEHNR and FQNEAQ (reference sequence). This CDR3 has 14 amino acids. V shed 4 bases, J shed 8 bases, and the junction held 6 bases outside the gene matches. The CDR3 DNA reads as TGTGCCAGCAGCTACCGGGACAGGGTCGATGAGCAGTTCTTC. This codes for CASSYRDRVDEQFF.

The chain joins TRBV30 to TRBJ2-7; 8 bases map to TRBD2. The germline gives CDR1 GTSNPN, CDR2 SVGIG (reference sequence). V gave up 5 bases and J gave up 3 bases; unmatched junction bases: 6. This CDR3 comprises 13 residues. This CDR3 reads CAWALAGFYEQYF. CDR3 nucleotide sequence: TGTGCCTGGGCTCTAGCGGGCTTCTACGAGCAGTACTTC.

The chain recombines TRBV4-2 with TRBJ2-1; TRBD2 aligns across 10 bases. Germline lookup yields CDR1 LGHNA and CDR2 YNFKEQ. This CDR3 is 16 amino acids long. V was pared by 3 bases and J by 8 bases, with 10 bases of the junction left unmatched. The CDR3 coding sequence is TGTGCCAGCAGCCAGGTGAGCGGGAGGGCCTCCGATGAGCAGTTCTTC. This translates into CASSQVSGRASDEQFF.

This rearrangement joins TRBV19 to TRBJ1-2, with a possible D match to TRBD1 (5 bases). Germline V lookup: CDR1 LNHDA, CDR2 SQIVND (reference sequence). This CDR3 contains 11 residues. Trimming left V 6 bases short and J 7 bases short, with 9 bases between. The CDR3 region is CASRGGLGYTF. The DNA of the CDR3 is TGTGCCAGTAGGGGGGGTCTTGGCTACACCTTC.

This sequence joins TRBV29-1 and TRBJ1-2; D unresolved. Trimming pared 7 bases from V and 6 bases from J, leaving 15 bases between. This CDR3 contains 12 residues. The V gene's germline CDR1 is SQVTM and CDR2 ANQGSEA. This CDR3 is CSEVEGMDGYTF. The CDR3 DNA reads as TGCAGCGAAGTGGAGGGTATGGATGGCTACACCTTC.

The chain joins TRBV5-1 to TRBJ1-1, with TRBD1 matching over 10 bases. There are 14 residues in the CDR3. Losses at the gene ends were 4 bases for V and 4 bases for J; bases not matched to a gene: 4. The germline V gene has CDR1 SGHRS and CDR2 YFSETQ. This CDR3 is CASSVGQGTTEAFF. The CDR3 bases are TGCGCCAGCAGCGTGGGACAGGGGACCACTGAAGCTTTCTTT.

CDR3 protein: CASSFGGTGNTIYF. The CDR3 bases are TGTGCCAGCAGTTTTGGTGGGACAGGAAACACCATATATTTT. The chain joins TRBV28 to TRBJ1-3; the D gene is possibly TRBD1 (6 bases). The CDR3 is 14 residues long. V shed 3 bases and J shed 4 bases, with 10 bases lying between them. Germline assignment: CDR1 MDHEN and CDR2 SYDVKM.

This chain connects TRBV5-4 to TRBJ2-1; TRBD2 matches 10 bases. The germline CDR1 and CDR2 sequences are SGHNT and YYREEE (reference sequence). Losses at the gene ends were 3 bases for V and 0 bases for J; bases not matched to a gene: 12. The CDR3 is 19 residues long. The CDR3 sequence is CASSWTSGPLGFSYNEQFF. For the CDR3, the DNA is TGTGCCAGCAGCTGGACTAGCGGTCCCCTTGGGTTCTCCTACAATGAGCAGTTCTTC.

This clone was observed once. This chain links TRBV29-1 with TRBJ2-1; tentatively, D is TRBD2 (6 bases). Trimming pared 6 bases from V and 10 bases from J, leaving 16 bases between. The CDR3 length is 12 residues. Germline CDR1 reads SQVTM; CDR2 reads ANQGSEA. This CDR3 reads CSVRDSRGEQFF. DNA for the CDR3: TGCAGCGTACGGGACTCCCGCGGGGAGCAGTTCTTC.

A remark on this clone: This CDR3 fails to terminate in the conserved phenylalanine or tryptophan, so it likely reflects a read error. DNA of the CDR3: TGTGCCACCAGCGCCGGGACAGGGTATAATCAGCCCCAGCATGTT. Translating gives CATSAGTGYNQPQHV. This chain joins TRBV15 and TRBJ1-5; 9 bases align to TRBD1. Unmatched junction bases numbered 6, after V lost 5 bases and J lost 4 bases. The CDR3 is made up of 15 amino acids. Germline V lookup: CDR1 LNHNV, CDR2 YYDKDF (reference sequence).

J is TRBJ2-7 and V is TRBV27, with TRBD2 matching 8 bases. Germline loops: CDR1 MNHEY, CDR2 SMNVEV (reference sequence). The CDR3 spans 14 residues. V shed 2 bases, J shed 4 bases, and the junction held 4 bases outside the gene matches. CDR3 bases: TGTGCCAGCAGTTTAGGGATAGCGGGGTACGAGCAGTACTTC. Translated: CASSLGIAGYEQYF.

The genes are TRBV30 and TRBJ1-4; D remains unclear. This CDR3 has 13 residues. The germline V gene has CDR1 GTSNPN and CDR2 SVGIG (reference sequence). Trimming removed 2 bases from V and 8 bases from J, with 12 bases in between. The CDR3 here is CAWSQAVWEKLFF. DNA of the CDR3: TGTGCCTGGAGTCAGGCAGTTTGGGAAAAACTGTTTTTT.

The chain has TRBV5-1 and TRBJ2-1, with D perhaps matching TRBD1 (5 bases). Trimming shortened V by 0 bases and J by 7 bases, and 11 bases separated the two germline ends. CDR3 length equals 14 residues. Germline V gene lookup returns CDR1 SGHRS and CDR2 YFSETQ. The CDR3 loop is CASSLGNRRNEQFF. CDR3 nucleotides: TGCGCCAGCAGCTTGGGAAACAGGCGGAATGAGCAGTTCTTC.

This chain connects TRBV28 to TRBJ1-2; D not resolved. Germline assignment: CDR1 MDHEN and CDR2 SYDVKM. This CDR3 spans 14 amino acids. Trimming shortened V by 2 bases and J by 2 bases, and 9 bases separated the two germline ends. This CDR3 reads CASSLISGNYGYTF. CDR3 in DNA: TGTGCCAGCAGTTTAATTTCCGGGAACTATGGCTACACCTTC.

The genes are TRBV27 and TRBJ1-2, with TRBD1 identical over 7 bases. The CDR3 contains 15 residues. Germline values: CDR1 MNHEY, CDR2 SMNVEV (reference sequence). V dropped 4 bases and J dropped 0; count of bases not matched to a gene: 5. DNA for the CDR3: TGTGCCAGCAGTTCCGCGGGACAGACTAACTATGGCTACACCTTC. The encoded protein is CASSSAGQTNYGYTF.

V gene TRBV5-1 combines with J gene TRBJ1-2; D remains ambiguous. The V and J ends lost 2 bases and 8 bases respectively, with 16 bases between them. This CDR3 contains 14 residues. Per germline, CDR1 SGHRS and CDR2 YFSETQ. CDR3 sequence: CASSFFTESKGYTF. The CDR3 nucleotides are TGCGCCAGCAGCTTTTTTACAGAATCAAAAGGCTACACCTTC.

The CDR3 is CASSYSEGLAGNTIYF. CDR3 nucleotides: TGTGCCAGCAGTTACTCAGAGGGCCTGGCTGGAAACACCATATATTTT. This chain joins TRBV6-5 and TRBJ1-3; D gene ambiguous. Between the trimmed V and J ends, which lost 0 bases and 2 bases, there was a span of 11 bases. Germline V gene data show CDR1 as MNHEY and CDR2 as SVGAGI. The CDR3 totals 16 residues.

This clone has more than one count but fewer than ten. The chain is built from TRBV6-5 and TRBJ2-7; D is unresolved. Germline loops: CDR1 MNHEY, CDR2 SVGAGI. The CDR3 is 15 residues long. V was shortened by 6 bases and J by 1 base, with 16 bases between the two germline ends. CDR3 sequence: CASSPRLSPSYEQYF. The DNA of the CDR3 is TGTGCCAGCAGCCCCAGACTTTCACCTTCCTACGAGCAGTACTTC.

V and J are TRBV2 and TRBJ2-5; TRBD2 might be the D (5 bases). The end of the DNA aligns better with TRBJ2-7, so the J call may be wrong. Germline V lookup: CDR1 SNHLY, CDR2 FYNNEI. CDR3 length: 13 amino acids. The CDR3 protein is CASSFEGSYEQYF. The CDR3 coding sequence is TGTGCCAGCAGTTTTGAGGGTTCCTACGAGCAGTACTTC.

The chain couples TRBV5-4 to TRBJ2-7; 7 positions agree with TRBD2. This CDR3 spans 14 amino acids. The trim removed 7 bases at V and 2 bases at J, leaving 9 bases unmatched. In germline, CDR1 is SGHNT, CDR2 YYREEE (reference sequence). The CDR3: CASEGDGGTYEQYF. The DNA for the CDR3 is TGTGCCAGCGAAGGGGACGGGGGGACCTACGAGCAGTACTTC.